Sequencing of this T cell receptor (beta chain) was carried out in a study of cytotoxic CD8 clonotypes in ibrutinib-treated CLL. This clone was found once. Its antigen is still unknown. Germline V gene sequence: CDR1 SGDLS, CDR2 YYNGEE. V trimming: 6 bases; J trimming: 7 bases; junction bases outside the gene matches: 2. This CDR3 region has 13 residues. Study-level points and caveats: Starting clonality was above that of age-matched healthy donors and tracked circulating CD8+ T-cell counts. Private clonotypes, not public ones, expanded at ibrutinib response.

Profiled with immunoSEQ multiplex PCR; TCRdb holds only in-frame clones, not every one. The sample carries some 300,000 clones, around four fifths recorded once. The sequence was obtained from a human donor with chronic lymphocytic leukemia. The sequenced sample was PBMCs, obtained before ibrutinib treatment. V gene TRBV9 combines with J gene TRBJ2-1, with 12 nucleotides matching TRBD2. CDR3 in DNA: TGTGCCAGCACTAGCGGGAGGGGTAATGAGCAGTTCTTC. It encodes CASTSGRGNEQFF.